This T cell receptor (beta chain) was recorded in a study of CD8 T cells in ankylosing spondylitis. Regarding the study as a whole: Some motif variants were previously reported in reactive arthritis synovial fluid and blood. Clones linked with disease were CD8+ and fairly uncommon in the peripheral blood. The study looked at matched synovial fluid samples from ankylosing spondylitis patients. Disease-linked clones were reported to be significantly enriched there. Apparently characteristic of ankylosing spondylitis blood was a TCR beta motif (roughly 8 highly homologous variants).

The CDR3 runs to 14 residues. J lost 0 bases, V lost 6 bases, and 6 bases had no gene match. Germline assignment: CDR1 DFQATT and CDR2 SNEGSKA (reference sequence). The authors made TCR beta libraries by quantitative 5'-RACE with molecular barcodes. One entry per CDR3 protein results from TCRdb running MiXCR on the 5' RACE reads. The profile covers hundreds of thousands of distinct CDR3 sequences, with 26% appearing a single time and 0.89% taken by the ten largest. A remark on this clonotype: Antigen unknown.

This rearrangement joins TRBV20-1 to TRBJ2-3, with 7 bases matching TRBD1. This sequence originates from a male donor with ankylosing spondylitis. Source material: blood, either unsorted or a sorted T cell fraction (not recorded which). The CDR3 DNA follows: TGCAGTGCAGGTGGACAGGCTAGCACAGATACGCAGTATTTT. Encoded protein: CSAGGQASTDTQYF.